The present entry profiles one TCR beta chain with its context. There are many counts of this clone. Its antigen specificity is not known. Within one base of it there is no much larger clone, and no base qualities were kept. Reading the germline V gene gives CDR1 SGHRS and CDR2 YFSETQ. Reading from cysteine to phenylalanine, the CDR3 counts 15 amino acids. The entry retains the CDR3 DNA only, 45 bases that are in frame from base 1. Cut back by 5 bases and 9 bases, the V and J ends lie 18 bases apart. The method behind the library was PCR. TCRdb lists the instrument as Illumina HiSeq 4000. The TCR beta-chain CDR3 region of each patient was profiled by high-throughput sequencing. The study's own analysis went as follows. The researchers built a classifier to tell apart papillary thyroid cancer patients with distant metastasis, based on CDR3 differences among clinicopathological groups. To measure repertoire diversity the researchers used the Shannon index, while the Morisita-Horn index served to gauge how similar the tumor and blood repertoires were. Using fastp at Q25 and MiXCR, TCRdb reprocessed the public reads and kept productive beta chains. TCRdb, not the original authors, processed these V and J calls. Present in this sample are 100,000 or so clones, under 15% of which were seen just once. In total, the top ten clones hold roughly 3.6% of the sample.

This sample was taken from a study of metastatic and nonmetastatic thyroid tumors (dated by TCRdb to between 2020 and 2021). Some background on the complete study: Repertoires from peripheral blood and from tumor or nodule tissue samples of malignant and benign thyroid patients were compared.

Overall study results and their limits: In both blood and tumor samples, malignant tumors were reported to have significantly higher TCR beta diversity than benign nodules.

No patient had received any treatment before thyroid surgery. Patient clinical samples collected from 2012 to 2018 were retrospectively analysed using T-cell receptor beta sequencing. This receptor was obtained from a female donor with papillary thyroid cancer or a benign thyroid nodule (not recorded which). Some clones in this sample may be carry-over from other donors' samples. The source material was blood. Recombination connected TRBV5-1 to TRBJ1-6; TRBD1 could be the D gene, as 5 bases match. The DNA reads TGCGCCAGCAGTTCAACCGGGACGGCCCTTTCACCCCTCCACTTT. Translated, it gives CASSSTGTALSPLHF.